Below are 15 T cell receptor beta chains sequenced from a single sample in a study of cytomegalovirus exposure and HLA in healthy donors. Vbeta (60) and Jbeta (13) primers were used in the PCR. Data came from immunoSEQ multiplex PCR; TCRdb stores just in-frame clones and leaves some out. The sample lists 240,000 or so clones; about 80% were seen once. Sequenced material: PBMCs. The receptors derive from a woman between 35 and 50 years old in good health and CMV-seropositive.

This chain's CDR3 is CASSLVGSVGKLFF. Written as DNA, the CDR3 is TGTGCCAGCAGCTTAGTGGGTAGCGTTGGAAAACTGTTTTTT. This chain connects TRBV11-2 to TRBJ1-4; no clear D. The CDR3 has 14 residues. CDR1 is SGHAT and CDR2 is FQNNGV in the germline V gene. Between the trimmed V and J ends, which lost 1 base and 10 bases, there was a span of 13 bases.

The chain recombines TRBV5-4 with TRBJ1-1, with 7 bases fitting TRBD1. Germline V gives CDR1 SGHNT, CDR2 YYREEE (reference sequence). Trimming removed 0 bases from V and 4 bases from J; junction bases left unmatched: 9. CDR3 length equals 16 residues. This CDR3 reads CASSLAQRGRRTEAFF. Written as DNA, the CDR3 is TGTGCCAGCAGCTTGGCCCAGAGGGGGCGACGCACTGAAGCTTTCTTT.

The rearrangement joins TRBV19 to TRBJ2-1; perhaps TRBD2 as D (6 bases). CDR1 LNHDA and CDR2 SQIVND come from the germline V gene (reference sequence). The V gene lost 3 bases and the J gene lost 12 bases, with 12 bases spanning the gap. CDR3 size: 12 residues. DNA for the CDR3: TGTGCCAGTAGTATGACTAGTGGTTCGCAGTTCTTC. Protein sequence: CASSMTSGSQFF.

CDR3 nucleotide sequence: TGTGCCTGCTCGGGTCAGGGGGCGCGGGAGCAGTACTTC. It is translated as CACSGQGAREQYF. The chain carries TRBV30 and TRBJ2-7; 8 bases are a match to TRBD1. In germline, CDR1 is GTSNPN, CDR2 SVGIG (reference sequence). V shed 6 bases and J 7 bases; nucleotides not matched to a gene: 11. This CDR3 region has 13 residues. Filled out from reference TRBV30 and TRBJ2-7, the complete variable domain reads SQTIHQWPATLVQPVGSPLSLECTVEGTSNPNLYWYRQAAGRGLQLLFYSVGIGQISSEVPQNLSASRPQDRQFILSSKKLLLSDSGFYLCACSGQGAREQYFGPGTRLTVT.

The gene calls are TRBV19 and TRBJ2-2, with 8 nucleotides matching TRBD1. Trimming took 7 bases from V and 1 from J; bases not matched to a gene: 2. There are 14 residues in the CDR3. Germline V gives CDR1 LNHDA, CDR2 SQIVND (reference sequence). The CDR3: CASMTGVNTGELFF. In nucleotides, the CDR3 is TGTGCCAGTATGACAGGGGTGAACACCGGGGAGCTGTTTTTT.

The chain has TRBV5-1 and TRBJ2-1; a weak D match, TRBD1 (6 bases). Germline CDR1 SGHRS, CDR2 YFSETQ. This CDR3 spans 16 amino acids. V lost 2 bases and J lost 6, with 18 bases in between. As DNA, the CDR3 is TGCGCCAGCAGCTTCTATGGCAGGGGTTTCAGCAATGAGCAGTTCTTC. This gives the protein CASSFYGRGFSNEQFF.

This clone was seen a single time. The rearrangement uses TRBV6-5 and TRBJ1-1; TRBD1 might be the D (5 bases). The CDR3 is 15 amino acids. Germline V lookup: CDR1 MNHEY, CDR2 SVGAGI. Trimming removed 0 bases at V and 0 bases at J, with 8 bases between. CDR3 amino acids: CASSYSGGMNTEAFF. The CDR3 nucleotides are TGTGCCAGCAGTTACTCTGGGGGGATGAACACTGAAGCTTTCTTT.

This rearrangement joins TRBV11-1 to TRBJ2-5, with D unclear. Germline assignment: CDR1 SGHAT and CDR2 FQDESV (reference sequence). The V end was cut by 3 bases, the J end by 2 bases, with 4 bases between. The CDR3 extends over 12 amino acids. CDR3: CASSFVQETQYF. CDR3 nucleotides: TGTGCCAGCAGCTTTGTACAAGAGACCCAGTACTTC.

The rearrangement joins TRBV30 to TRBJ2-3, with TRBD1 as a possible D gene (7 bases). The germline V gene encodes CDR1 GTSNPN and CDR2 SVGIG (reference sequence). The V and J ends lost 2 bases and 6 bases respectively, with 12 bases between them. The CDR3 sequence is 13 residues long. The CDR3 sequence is CAWSPTGRDTQYF. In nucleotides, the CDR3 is TGTGCCTGGAGTCCGACAGGGAGGGATACGCAGTATTTT.

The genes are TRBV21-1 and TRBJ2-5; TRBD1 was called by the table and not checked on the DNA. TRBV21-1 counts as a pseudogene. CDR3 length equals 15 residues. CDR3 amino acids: CASSKALGDNRTQYF. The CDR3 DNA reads TGTGCCAGCAGCAAAGCGCTGGGGGACAATCGGACCCAGTACTTC.

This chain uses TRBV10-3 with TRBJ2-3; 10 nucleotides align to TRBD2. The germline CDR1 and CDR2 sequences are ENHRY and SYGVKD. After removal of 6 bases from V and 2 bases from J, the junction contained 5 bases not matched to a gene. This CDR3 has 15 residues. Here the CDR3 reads CAISYGTSDTDTQYF. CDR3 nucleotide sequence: TGTGCCATCAGCTATGGGACTAGCGACACAGATACGCAGTATTTT.

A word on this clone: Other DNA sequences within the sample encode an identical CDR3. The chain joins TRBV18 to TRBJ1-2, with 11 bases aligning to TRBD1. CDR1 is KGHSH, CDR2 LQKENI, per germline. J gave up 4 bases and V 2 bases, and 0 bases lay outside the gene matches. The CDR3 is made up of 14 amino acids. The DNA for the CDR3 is TGTGCCAGCTCACCAGGACAGGGGGCCTATGGCTACACCTTC. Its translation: CASSPGQGAYGYTF.

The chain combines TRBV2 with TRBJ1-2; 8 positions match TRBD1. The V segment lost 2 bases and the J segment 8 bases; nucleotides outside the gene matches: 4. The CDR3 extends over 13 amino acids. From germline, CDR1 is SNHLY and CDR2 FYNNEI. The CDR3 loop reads CASSEQGQEGYTF. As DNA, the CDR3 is TGTGCCAGCAGTGAACAGGGACAGGAGGGCTACACCTTC. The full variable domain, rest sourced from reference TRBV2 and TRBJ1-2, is EPEVTQTPSHQVTQMGQEVILRCVPISNHLYFYWYRQILGQKVEFLVSFYNNEISEKSEIFDDQFSVERPDGSNFTLKIRSTKLEDSAMYFCASSEQGQEGYTFGSGTRLTVV.

This chain's CDR3 is CASSYSLDMADHTF. For the CDR3, the DNA is TGTGCCAGCAGTTACTCGTTGGACATGGCGGATCACACCTTC. This chain uses TRBV6-5 with TRBJ1-2; TRBD1 is a possible D gene (5 bases). CDR3 length equals 14 residues. The V and J ends lost 0 bases and 12 bases respectively, with 17 bases between them. The germline CDR1 and CDR2 sequences are MNHEY and SVGAGI.

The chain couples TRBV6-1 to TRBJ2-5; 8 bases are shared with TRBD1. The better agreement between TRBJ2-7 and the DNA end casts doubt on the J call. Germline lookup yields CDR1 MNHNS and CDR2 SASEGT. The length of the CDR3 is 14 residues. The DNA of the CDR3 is TGTGCCAGCAGTGGGGACAGGAGCTCCTACGAGCAGTACTTC. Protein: CASSGDRSSYEQYF.